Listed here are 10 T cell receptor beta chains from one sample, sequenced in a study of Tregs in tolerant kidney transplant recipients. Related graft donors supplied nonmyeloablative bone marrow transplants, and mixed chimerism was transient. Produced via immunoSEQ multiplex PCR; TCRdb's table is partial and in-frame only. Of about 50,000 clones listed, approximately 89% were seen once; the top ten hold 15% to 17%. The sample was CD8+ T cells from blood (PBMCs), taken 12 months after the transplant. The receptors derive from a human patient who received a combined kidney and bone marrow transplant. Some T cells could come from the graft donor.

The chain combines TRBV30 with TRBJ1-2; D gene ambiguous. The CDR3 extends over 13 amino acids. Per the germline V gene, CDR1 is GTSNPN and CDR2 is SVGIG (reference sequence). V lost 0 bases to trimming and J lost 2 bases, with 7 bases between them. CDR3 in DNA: TGTGCCTGGAGTGTAGTCAGAAACTATGGCTACACCTTC. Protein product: CAWSVVRNYGYTF.

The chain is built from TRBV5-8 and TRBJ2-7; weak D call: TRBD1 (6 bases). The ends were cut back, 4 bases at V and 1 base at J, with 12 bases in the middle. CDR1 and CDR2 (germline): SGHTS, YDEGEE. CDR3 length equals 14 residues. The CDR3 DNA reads TGTGCCAGCAGCGACCACAGGGCATCCTACGAGCAGTACTTC. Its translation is CASSDHRASYEQYF.

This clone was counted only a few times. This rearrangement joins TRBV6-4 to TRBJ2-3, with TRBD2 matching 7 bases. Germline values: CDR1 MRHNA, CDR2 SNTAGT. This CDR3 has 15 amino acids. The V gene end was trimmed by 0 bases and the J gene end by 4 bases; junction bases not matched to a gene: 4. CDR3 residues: CASSDSAGEADTQYF. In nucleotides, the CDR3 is TGTGCCAGCAGTGACTCGGCGGGGGAAGCAGATACGCAGTATTTT.

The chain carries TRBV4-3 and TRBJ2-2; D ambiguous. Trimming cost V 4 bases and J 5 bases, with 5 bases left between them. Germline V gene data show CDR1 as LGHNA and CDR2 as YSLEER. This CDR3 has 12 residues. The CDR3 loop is CASSPRTGELFF. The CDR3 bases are TGCGCCAGCAGCCCTAGGACCGGGGAGCTGTTTTTT.

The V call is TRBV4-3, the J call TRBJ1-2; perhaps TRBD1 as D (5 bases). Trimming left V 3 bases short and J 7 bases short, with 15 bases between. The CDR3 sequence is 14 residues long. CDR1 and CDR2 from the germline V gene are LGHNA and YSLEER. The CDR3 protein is CASSQRRLGGGYTF. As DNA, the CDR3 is TGCGCCAGCAGCCAGAGGCGCCTGGGGGGTGGCTACACCTTC.

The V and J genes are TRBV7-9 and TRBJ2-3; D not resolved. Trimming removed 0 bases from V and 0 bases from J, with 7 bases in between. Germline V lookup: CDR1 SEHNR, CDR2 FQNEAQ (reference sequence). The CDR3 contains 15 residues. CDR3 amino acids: CASSLAEPSTDTQYF. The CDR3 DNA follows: TGTGCCAGCAGCTTAGCGGAGCCTAGCACAGATACGCAGTATTTT.

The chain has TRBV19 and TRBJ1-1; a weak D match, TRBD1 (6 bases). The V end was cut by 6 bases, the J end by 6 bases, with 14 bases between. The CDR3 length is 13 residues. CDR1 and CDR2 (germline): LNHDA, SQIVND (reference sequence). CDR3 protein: CASSLTGRAEAFF. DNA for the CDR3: TGTGCCAGTAGCCTCACAGGGAGGGCTGAAGCTTTCTTT. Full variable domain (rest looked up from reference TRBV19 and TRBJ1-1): DGGITQSPKYLFRKEGQNVTLSCEQNLNHDAMYWYRQDPGQGLRLIYYSQIVNDFQKGDIAEGYSVSREKKESFPLTVTSAQKNPTAFYLCASSLTGRAEAFFGQGTRLTVV.

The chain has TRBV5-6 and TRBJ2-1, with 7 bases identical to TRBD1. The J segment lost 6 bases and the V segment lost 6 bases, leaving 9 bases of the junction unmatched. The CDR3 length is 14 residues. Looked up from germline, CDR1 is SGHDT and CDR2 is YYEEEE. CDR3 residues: CASTTTGQPNEQFF. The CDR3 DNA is TGTGCCAGCACAACGACAGGGCAACCCAATGAGCAGTTCTTC. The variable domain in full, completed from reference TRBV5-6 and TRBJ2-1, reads DAGVTQSPTHLIKTRGQQVTLRCSPKSGHDTVSWYQQALGQGPQFIFQYYEEEERQRGNFPDRFSGHQFPNYSSELNVNALLLGDSALYLCASTTTGQPNEQFFGPGTRLTVL.

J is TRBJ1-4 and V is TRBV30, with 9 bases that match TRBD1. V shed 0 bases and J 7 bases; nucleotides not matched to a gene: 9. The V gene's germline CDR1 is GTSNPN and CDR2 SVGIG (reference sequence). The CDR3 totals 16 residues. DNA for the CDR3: TGTGCCTGGAGTGTACAAGGGACAGGGCGGAGTGAAAAACTGTTTTTT. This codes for CAWSVQGTGRSEKLFF.

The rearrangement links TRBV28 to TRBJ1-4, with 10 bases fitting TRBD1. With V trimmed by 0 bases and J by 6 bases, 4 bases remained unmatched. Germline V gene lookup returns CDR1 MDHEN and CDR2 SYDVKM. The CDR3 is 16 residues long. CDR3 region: CASSLWAGTGDEKLFF. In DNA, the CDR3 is TGTGCCAGCAGTTTATGGGCCGGGACAGGGGATGAAAAACTGTTTTTT.